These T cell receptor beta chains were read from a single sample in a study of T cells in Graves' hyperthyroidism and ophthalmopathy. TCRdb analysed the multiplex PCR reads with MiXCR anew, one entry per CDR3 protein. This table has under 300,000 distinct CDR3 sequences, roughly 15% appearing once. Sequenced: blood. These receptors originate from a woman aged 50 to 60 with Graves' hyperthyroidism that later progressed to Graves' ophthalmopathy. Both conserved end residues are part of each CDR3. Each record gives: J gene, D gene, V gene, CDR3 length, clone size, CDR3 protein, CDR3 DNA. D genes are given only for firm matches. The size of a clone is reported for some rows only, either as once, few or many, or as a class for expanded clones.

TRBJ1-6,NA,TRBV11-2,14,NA,CASSLRTGLRPLHF,TGTGCCAGCAGCTTGCGGACGGGCTTACGGCCCCTCCACTTT
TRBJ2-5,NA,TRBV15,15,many,CATSTPPGTEETQYF,TGTGCCACCAGCACACCCCCGGGGACGGAAGAGACCCAGTACTTC
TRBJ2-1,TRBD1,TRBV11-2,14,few,CATHRDRTHNEQFF,TGTGCCACCCACCGGGACAGAACCCACAATGAGCAGTTCTTC
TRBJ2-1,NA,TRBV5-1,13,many,CASSPGLTDEQFF,TGCGCCAGCAGCCCCGGCCTGACCGATGAGCAGTTCTTC
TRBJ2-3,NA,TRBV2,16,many,CASQKRVYTSTDTQYF,TGTGCCAGCCAAAAACGCGTCTACACTAGCACAGATACGCAGTATTTT
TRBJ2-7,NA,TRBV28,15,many,CASNNREVPSYEQYF,TGTGCCAGCAATAACCGGGAAGTTCCCTCCTACGAGCAGTACTTC
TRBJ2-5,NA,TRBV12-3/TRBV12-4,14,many,CASTPGGQQETQYF,TGTGCCAGCACCCCGGGGGGACAGCAAGAGACCCAGTACTTC
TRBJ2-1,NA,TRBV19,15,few,CASSIASDSNNEQFF,TGTGCCAGTAGTATAGCGTCGGACAGTAACAATGAGCAGTTCTTC
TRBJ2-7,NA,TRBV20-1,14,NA,CSAYDSQTLYEQYF,TGCAGTGCCTACGACAGCCAGACCCTTTACGAGCAGTACTTC
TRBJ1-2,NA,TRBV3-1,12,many,CASSQGNYGYTF,TGTGCCAGCAGCCAGGGTAACTATGGCTACACCTTC
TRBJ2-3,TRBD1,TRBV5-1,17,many,CASSLSSNRGGTDTQYF,TGCGCCAGCAGCTTGAGTTCTAACAGGGGGGGCACAGATACGCAGTATTTT
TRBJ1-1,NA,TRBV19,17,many,CASSKFGLGQMNTEAFF,TGTGCCAGTAGTAAATTCGGACTCGGACAGATGAACACTGAAGCTTTCTTT
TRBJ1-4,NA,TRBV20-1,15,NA,CSARDRQVGGEKLFF,TGCAGTGCTAGAGACCGACAGGTCGGAGGTGAAAAACTGTTTTTT
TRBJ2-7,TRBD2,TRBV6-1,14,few,CASSPLAGVRKQYF,TGTGCCAGCAGTCCCCTAGCGGGAGTTCGCAAGCAGTACTTC
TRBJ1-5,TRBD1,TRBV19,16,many,CASSTRQGLGNQPQHF,TGTGCCAGTAGTACAAGACAGGGGTTGGGCAATCAGCCCCAGCATTTT
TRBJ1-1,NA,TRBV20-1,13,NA,CSARRGRKTEAFF,TGCAGTGCTAGGCGGGGGAGAAAGACTGAAGCTTTCTTT
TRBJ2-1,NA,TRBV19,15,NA,CASSAPFSSYNEQFF,TGTGCCAGTAGTGCCCCCTTTAGCTCCTACAATGAGCAGTTCTTC
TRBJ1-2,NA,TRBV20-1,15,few,CSARITGFDWEGYTF,TGCAGTGCTAGGATAACAGGGTTTGACTGGGAAGGCTACACCTTC
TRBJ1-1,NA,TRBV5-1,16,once,CASSPGGTLGNTEAFF,TGCGCCAGCAGCCCCGGCGGGACCCTCGGGAACACTGAAGCTTTCTTT
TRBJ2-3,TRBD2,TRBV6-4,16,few,CASSDSGTSDTDTQYF,TGTGCCAGCAGTGATTCCGGGACTAGCGACACAGATACGCAGTATTTT
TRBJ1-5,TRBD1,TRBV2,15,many,CASSGSTGVGQPQHF,TGTGCCAGCAGTGGATCGACAGGGGTAGGTCAGCCCCAGCATTTT
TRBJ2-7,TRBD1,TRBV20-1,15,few,CSAAPLQGASHEQYF,TGCAGTGCCGCCCCGCTGCAGGGGGCTTCCCACGAGCAGTACTTC
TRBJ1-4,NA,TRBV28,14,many,CASRLDGAAEKLFF,TGTGCCAGCAGGCTGGATGGGGCTGCAGAAAAACTGTTTTTT
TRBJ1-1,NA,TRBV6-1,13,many,CASSEARGTEAFF,TGTGCCAGCAGTGAAGCCAGGGGCACTGAAGCTTTCTTT
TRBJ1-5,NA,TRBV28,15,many,CASSPWGVSNQPQHF,TGTGCCAGCAGCCCCTGGGGGGTAAGCAATCAGCCCCAGCATTTT
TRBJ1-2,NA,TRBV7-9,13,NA,CASSSHGGRGYTF,TGTGCCAGCAGCTCGCATGGGGGCCGCGGCTACACCTTC
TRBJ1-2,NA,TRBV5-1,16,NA,CASSLAEASRHYGYTF,TGCGCCAGCAGCTTGGCCGAGGCCTCACGTCACTATGGCTACACCTTC
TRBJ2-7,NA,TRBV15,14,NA,CATSPTGSVYEQYF,TGTGCCACCAGCCCTACTGGGTCGGTCTACGAGCAGTACTTC
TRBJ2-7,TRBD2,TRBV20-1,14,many,CSARTSPMQGEQYF,TGCAGTGCTCGGACTAGCCCTATGCAGGGCGAGCAGTACTTC
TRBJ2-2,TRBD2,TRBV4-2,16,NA,CASSQRSGRMGGELFF,TGTGCCAGCAGCCAACGTAGCGGGAGGATGGGCGGGGAGCTGTTTTTT
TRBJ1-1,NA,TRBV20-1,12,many,CSARGSKEEAFF,TGCAGTGCTAGAGGTTCGAAGGAGGAAGCTTTCTTT
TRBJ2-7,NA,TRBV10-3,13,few,CAIGYDASYEQYF,TGTGCCATCGGCTACGACGCCTCCTACGAGCAGTACTTC